This entry is about one T cell receptor beta chain. This sample was taken from a study of T cell responses to AZD1222 COVID-19 vaccine. There are 12 residues in the CDR3. Trimming pared 6 bases from V and 2 bases from J, leaving 8 bases between. TCRdb's table, derived via immunoSEQ multiplex PCR, lists solely in-frame clones and lacks some. Found here are 150,000 to 200,000 clones, 90% to 95% of them singletons; the top ten hold approximately 1.3%. This receptor was identified in an adult who received the AZD1222 COVID-19 vaccine. The sample here was peripheral blood, taken 28 days after the second AZD1222 dose. The chain is built from TRBV12-3 or TRBV12-4 and TRBJ2-7; the D is unclear. The CDR3 sequence: CASSHRTYEQYF. Written as DNA, the CDR3 is TGTGCCAGCAGCCATCGAACCTACGAGCAGTACTTC.